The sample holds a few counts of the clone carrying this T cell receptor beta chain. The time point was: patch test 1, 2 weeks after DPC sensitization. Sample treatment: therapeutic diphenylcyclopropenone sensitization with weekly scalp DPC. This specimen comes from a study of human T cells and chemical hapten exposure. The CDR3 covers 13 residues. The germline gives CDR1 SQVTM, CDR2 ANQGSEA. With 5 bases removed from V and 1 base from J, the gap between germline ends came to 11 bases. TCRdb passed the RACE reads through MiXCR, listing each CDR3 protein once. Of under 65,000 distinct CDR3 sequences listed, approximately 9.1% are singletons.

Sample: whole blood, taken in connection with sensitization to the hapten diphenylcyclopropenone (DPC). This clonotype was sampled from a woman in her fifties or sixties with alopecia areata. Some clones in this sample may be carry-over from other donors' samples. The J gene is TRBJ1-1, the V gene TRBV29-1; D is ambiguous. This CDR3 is CSVLESGNTEAFF. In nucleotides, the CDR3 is TGCAGCGTTCTTGAATCGGGGAACACTGAAGCTTTCTTT.